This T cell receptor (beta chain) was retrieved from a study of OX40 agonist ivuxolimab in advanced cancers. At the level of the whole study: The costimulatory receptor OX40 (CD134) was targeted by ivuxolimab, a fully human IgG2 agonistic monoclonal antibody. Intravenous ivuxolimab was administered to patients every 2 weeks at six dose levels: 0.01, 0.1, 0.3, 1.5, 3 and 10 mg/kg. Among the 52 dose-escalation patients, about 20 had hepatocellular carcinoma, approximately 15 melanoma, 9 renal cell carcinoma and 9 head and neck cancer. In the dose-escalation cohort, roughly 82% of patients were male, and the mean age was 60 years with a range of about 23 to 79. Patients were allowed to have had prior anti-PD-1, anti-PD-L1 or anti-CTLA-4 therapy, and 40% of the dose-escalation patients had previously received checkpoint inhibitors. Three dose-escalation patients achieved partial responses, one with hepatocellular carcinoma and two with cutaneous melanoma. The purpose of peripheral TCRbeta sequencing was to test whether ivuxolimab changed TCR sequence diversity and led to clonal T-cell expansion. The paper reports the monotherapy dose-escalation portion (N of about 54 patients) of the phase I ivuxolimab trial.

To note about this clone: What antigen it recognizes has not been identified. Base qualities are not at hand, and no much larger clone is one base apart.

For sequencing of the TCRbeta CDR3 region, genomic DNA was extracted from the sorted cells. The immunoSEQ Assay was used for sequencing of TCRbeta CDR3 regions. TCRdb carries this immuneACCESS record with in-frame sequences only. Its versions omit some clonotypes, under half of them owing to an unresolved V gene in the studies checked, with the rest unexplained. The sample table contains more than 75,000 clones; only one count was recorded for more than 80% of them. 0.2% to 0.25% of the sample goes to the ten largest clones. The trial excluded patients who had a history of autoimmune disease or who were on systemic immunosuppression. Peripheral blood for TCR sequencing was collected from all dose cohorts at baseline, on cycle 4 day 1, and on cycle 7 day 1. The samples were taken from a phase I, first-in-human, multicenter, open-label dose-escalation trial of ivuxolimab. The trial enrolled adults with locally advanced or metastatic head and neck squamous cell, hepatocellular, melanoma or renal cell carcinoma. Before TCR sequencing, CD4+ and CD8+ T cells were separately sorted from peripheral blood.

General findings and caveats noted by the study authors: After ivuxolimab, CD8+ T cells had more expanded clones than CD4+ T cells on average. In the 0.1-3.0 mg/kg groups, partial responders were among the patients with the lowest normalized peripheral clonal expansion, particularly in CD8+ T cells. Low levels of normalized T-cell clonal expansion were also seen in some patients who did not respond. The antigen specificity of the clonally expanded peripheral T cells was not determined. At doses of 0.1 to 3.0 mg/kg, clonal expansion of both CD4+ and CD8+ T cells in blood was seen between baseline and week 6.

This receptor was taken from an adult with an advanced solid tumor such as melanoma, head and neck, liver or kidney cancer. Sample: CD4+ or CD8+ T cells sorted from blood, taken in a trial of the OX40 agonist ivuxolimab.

The bases read TGTGCCAGCAGCTTAGCCCCCAGTCTAGTAGCGGGCACCGGGGAGCTGTTTTTT. Translated, it reads CASSLAPSLVAGTGELFF. The sequence is built from TRBV11-2 and TRBJ2-2; 7 middle bases align to TRBD2. CDR1 and CDR2 are read off the germline V gene as SGHAT and FQNNGV. V has 1 base trimmed and J has 4 bases trimmed; junction bases matching no gene number 12. The CDR3 spans 18 residues, from the cysteine through the phenylalanine. CDR3 DNA is the only sequence kept; it has 54 bases, read in frame from the first base.